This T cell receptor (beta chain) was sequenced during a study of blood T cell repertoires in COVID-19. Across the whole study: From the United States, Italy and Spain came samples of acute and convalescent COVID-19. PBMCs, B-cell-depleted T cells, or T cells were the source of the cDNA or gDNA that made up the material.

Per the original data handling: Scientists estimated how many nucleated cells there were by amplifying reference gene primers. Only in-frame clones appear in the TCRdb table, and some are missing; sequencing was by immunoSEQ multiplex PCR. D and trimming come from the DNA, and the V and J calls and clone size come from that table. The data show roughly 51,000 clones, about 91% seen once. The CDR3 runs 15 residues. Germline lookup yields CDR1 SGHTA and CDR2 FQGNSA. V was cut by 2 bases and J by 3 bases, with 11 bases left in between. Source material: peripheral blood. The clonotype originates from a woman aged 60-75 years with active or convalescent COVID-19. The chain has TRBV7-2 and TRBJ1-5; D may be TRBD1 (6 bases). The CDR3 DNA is TGTGCCAGCAGCTTAAACACAGGGATCAATCAGCCCCAGCATTTT. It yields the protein CASSLNTGINQPQHF.